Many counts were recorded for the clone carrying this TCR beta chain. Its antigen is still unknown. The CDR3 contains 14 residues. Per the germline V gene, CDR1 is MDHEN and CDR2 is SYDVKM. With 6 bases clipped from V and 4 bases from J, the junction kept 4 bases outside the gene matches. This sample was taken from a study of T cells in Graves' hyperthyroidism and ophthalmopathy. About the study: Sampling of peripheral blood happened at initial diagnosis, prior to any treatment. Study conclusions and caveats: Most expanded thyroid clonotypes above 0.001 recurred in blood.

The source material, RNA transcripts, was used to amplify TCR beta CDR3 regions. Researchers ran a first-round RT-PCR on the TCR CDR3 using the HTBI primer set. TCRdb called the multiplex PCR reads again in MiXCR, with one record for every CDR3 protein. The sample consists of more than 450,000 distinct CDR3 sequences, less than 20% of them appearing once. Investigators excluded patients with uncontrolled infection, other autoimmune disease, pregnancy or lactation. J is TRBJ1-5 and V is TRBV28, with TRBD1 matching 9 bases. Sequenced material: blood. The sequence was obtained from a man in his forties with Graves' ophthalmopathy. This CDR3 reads CASSLGTGNQPQHF. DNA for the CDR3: TGTGCCAGCAGCCTCGGGACAGGGAATCAGCCCCAGCATTTT.